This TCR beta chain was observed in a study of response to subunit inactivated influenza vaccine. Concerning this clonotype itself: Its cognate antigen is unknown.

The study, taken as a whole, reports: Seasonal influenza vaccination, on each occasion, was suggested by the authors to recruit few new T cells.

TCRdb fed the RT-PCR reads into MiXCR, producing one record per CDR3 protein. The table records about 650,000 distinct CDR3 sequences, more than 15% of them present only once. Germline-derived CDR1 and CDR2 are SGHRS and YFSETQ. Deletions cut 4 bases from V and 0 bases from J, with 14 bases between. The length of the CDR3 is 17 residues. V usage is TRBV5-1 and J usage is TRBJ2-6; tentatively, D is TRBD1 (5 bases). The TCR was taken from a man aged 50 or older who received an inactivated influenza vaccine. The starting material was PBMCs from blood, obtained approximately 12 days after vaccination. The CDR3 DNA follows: TGCGCCAGCAGCCCGCAGGGTATAGCCTCTGGGGCCAACGTCCTGACTTTC. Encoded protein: CASSPQGIASGANVLTF.